This T cell receptor (beta chain) is from a study of T cell responses to AZD1222 COVID-19 vaccine. Whole-study results and caveats: Regions left unmutated in variants are reportedly the target of nearly half of spike-specific TCRs. A rise in Spike-specific TCR breadth and depth followed two AZD1222 doses. In a largely white British group with more females than males, clonal diversity was possibly underestimated.

The trim removed 1 base at V and 3 bases at J, leaving 0 bases unmatched. The CDR3 totals 14 residues. CDR1 is SGHNT and CDR2 is YENEEA in the germline V gene. Method: immunoSEQ multiplex PCR; TCRdb's copy keeps in-frame clones and lacks some. The table has about 92,000 clones, 85% to 90% seen once; the top ten hold about 9.4%. Turning to this clone: Its specificity is not known.

The chain links TRBV11-3 to TRBJ2-1, with 7 bases matching TRBD2. The sequence was collected from an adult in good health. Sample: peripheral blood, taken on day 0 of MenACWY control vaccination. The DNA for the CDR3 is TGTGCCAGCAGCTTAGCGGGGGGCTACAATGAGCAGTTCTTC. It yields the protein CASSLAGGYNEQFF.